Following are 13 T cell receptor beta chains from one sample sequenced in a study of T cells in women clearing cervical HPV infection. The data were produced by immunoSEQ multiplex PCR, yet TCRdb's version contains in-frame clones alone and is incomplete. The table for this sample gives 20,000 to 30,000 clones. The specimen was blood buffy coat. These receptors came from a woman between 18 and 75 years old with a cervical HPV16 infection that either progressed to CIN3+ or cleared (not recorded which).

Regarding this clone: The CDR3 end lies 3 residues beyond the end of the read and is filled in from the germline J gene. The chain has TRBV5-1 and TRBJ2-3, with 11 bases lining up with TRBD2. The CDR3 loop spans 16 amino acids. With 4 bases clipped from V and 0 bases from J, the junction kept 4 bases outside the gene matches. From germline, CDR1 is SGHRS and CDR2 YFSETQ. The DNA read from the CDR3 is TGCGCCAGCAGCGGGGGGACTAGCGGCAGCACAGATACG. Translation: CASSGGTSGSTDT. The full CDR3 protein reads CASSGGTSGSTDTQYF.

As to this clone: The CDR3 end falls 3 residues outside the read, so it is completed with the germline J gene. The rearrangement uses TRBV19 and TRBJ2-2; 7 bases match TRBD1. Germline CDR1 reads LNHDA; CDR2 reads SQIVND (reference sequence). The CDR3 consists of 16 residues. This chain's CDR3 is CASSIGGGATNEKLFF. CDR3 bases read: TGTGCCAGTAGTATAGGAGGGGGCGCGACAAATGAAAAG.

About this clone itself: The observed sequence ends 3 residues before the CDR3 terminus, with the missing tail filled in from the germline J gene. Other DNA sequences of this sample code for an identical CDR3. The chain is built from TRBV19 and TRBJ1-2, with 9 bases matching TRBD1. Germline V gene sequence: CDR1 LNHDA, CDR2 SQIVND (reference sequence). This CDR3 has 16 amino acids. CDR3 protein: CASSIPGTGLSYDYTF. The part of the CDR3 DNA that was read is TGTGCCAGTAGTATACCCGGGACAGGGCTCTCCTACGAC.

For this clone: The CDR3 end falls 3 residues outside the read, so it is completed with the germline J gene. The J gene is TRBJ2-7, the V gene TRBV20-1; D perhaps matches TRBD2 (5 bases). Germline lookup yields CDR1 DFQATT and CDR2 SNEGSKA (reference sequence). The CDR3 spans 14 residues. Deletions cut 3 bases from V and 4 bases from J, with 16 bases between. Incomplete CDR3 DNA: TGCAGTGCTAGGCGAGGACTGCAAAAATACGAG. Translating gives CSARRGLQKYE. The whole CDR3 sequence is CSARRGLQKYEQYF.

Notes on this clone: The read ends 3 residues early relative to the CDR3; the germline J gene fills the gap. V usage is TRBV5-1 and J usage is TRBJ2-1; 12 bases agree with TRBD1. Germline assignment: CDR1 SGHRS and CDR2 YFSETQ. The V segment lost 4 bases and the J segment 8 bases; nucleotides outside the gene matches: 10. The CDR3 loop spans 16 amino acids. CDR3 bases read: TGCGCCAGCAGCCTCCAGGGACAGGGGGCTGGCTATGAG. Translation: CASSLQGQGAGYE. The whole CDR3 protein is CASSLQGQGAGYEQFF.

Worth noting for this clone: The observed sequence ends 3 residues before the CDR3 terminus, with the missing tail filled in from the germline J gene. This chain connects TRBV2 to TRBJ2-7; 7 nucleotides match TRBD1. Per the germline V gene, CDR1 is SNHLY and CDR2 is FYNNEI. With V trimmed by 5 bases and J by 0 bases, 7 bases remained unmatched. The CDR3 extends over 15 amino acids. The sequenced CDR3 bases are TGTGCCAGCAGTCGACAGGGCCCTACCTCCTACGAG. Amino acids: CASSRQGPTSYE. The CDR3 reads in full as CASSRQGPTSYEQYF.

To note about this clone: The read comes to an end 3 residues before the CDR3 does, leaving the germline J gene to fill in the end. This sequence joins TRBV11-3 and TRBJ2-7; maybe TRBD1 (5 bases). This CDR3 region has 14 residues. With 5 bases removed from V and 2 bases from J, the gap between germline ends came to 13 bases. Germline CDR1 reads SGHNT; CDR2 reads YENEEA. The part of the CDR3 DNA that was read is TGTGCCAGCAGCCCAGTGCAGGGAACCTACGAG. Translation: CASSPVQGTYE. In full, the CDR3 reads CASSPVQGTYEQYF.

A note on this clone: The read ends 3 residues shy of where the CDR3 ends; the end is completed using the germline J gene. The chain recombines TRBV19 with TRBJ1-2; D gene uncertain. This CDR3 is 15 amino acids long. CDR1 LNHDA and CDR2 SQIVND come from the germline V gene (reference sequence). CDR3: CASSRASGSSYDYTF. CDR3 DNA, as far as it was read: TGTGCCAGTAGTAGGGCTAGCGGGAGTTCCTACGAC.

This CDR3 reads CASSLGGQTEKLFF. The CDR3 DNA, read in part, is TGTGCCAGCAGCTTAGGGGGACAGACAGAAAAG. This sequence joins TRBV7-9 and TRBJ2-2; TRBD1 matches at 7 bases. The read ends 3 residues shy of where the CDR3 ends; the end is completed using the germline J gene. The germline V gene has CDR1 SEHNR and CDR2 FQNEAQ (reference sequence). The CDR3 length is 14 residues.

The sequenced part of the CDR3 DNA is TGTGCCAGACAAAAGAACAGGGGGCCGAACACCGGGGAG. Its protein is CARQKNRGPNTGE. In full, the CDR3 reads CARQKNRGPNTGELFF. The chain recombines TRBV2 with TRBJ2-2; the match to TRBD1 covers 9 bases. The CDR3 extends 3 residues past the end of the read, so its final part is completed from the germline J gene. V lost 9 bases and J lost 0; bases outside the gene matches: 8. The CDR3 runs to 16 residues. The germline V gene encodes CDR1 SNHLY and CDR2 FYNNEI.

About this clone: The CDR3 end is not reached by the read, which stops 3 residues before it; the germline J gene fills it in. This sequence joins TRBV7-9 and TRBJ1-1; maybe TRBD1 (5 bases). Germline V gives CDR1 SEHNR, CDR2 FQNEAQ (reference sequence). Trimming took off 7 bases at V and 4 bases at J, with 19 bases between the two ends. CDR3 length: 15 amino acids. The covered CDR3 bases are TGTGCCAGCACACAACGGGGGGGTTCGGGCACTGAA. Translating it yields CASTQRGGSGTE. Given in full, the CDR3 is CASTQRGGSGTEAFF. Based on the CDR3 plus reference TRBV7-9 and TRBJ1-1, the full variable domain is DTGVSQNPRHKITKRGQNVTFRCDPISEHNRLYWYRQTLGQGPEFLTYFQNEAQLEKSRLLSDRFSAERPKGSFSTLEIQRTEQGDSAMYLCASTQRGGSGTEAFFGQGTRLTVV.

Turning to this clone: Sequencing ends 3 residues short of the CDR3 end; the germline J gene provides the rest. This chain connects TRBV6-2 or TRBV6-3 to TRBJ1-1; perhaps TRBD1 as D (6 bases). Looked up from germline, CDR1 is MNHEY and CDR2 is SVGEGT. CDR3 length: 13 residues. CDR3 amino acids: CASTNYGGSEAFF. The DNA read from the CDR3 is TGTGCCAGCACAAACTATGGGGGCAGCGAA.

About this clone itself: The read ends 3 residues shy of where the CDR3 ends; the end is completed using the germline J gene. The V gene is TRBV5-6, the J gene TRBJ2-1; no clear D gene. CDR3 size: 11 residues. The germline gives CDR1 SGHDT, CDR2 YYEEEE. The germline V and J ends were trimmed by 3 bases and 4 bases, with 2 bases remaining between them. The CDR3 protein is CASSSYNEQFF. The covered CDR3 bases are TGTGCCAGCAGCTCGTACAATGAG.